The rows below give T cell receptor beta chains drawn from one sample of a study of shared clonotypes between healthy human individuals. The repertoire was sequenced with immunoSEQ multiplex PCR; TCRdb's copy has only in-frame clones and lacks some. The sample includes 2 million to 3 million clones, roughly 93% seen only once; the top ten take 0.36%. Sequencing input: naive CD4+ T cells from PBMCs. These TCRs come from a man aged 18 to 29 in good health. Some clones in this sample may be carry-over from other donors' samples. Each CDR3 is given with its conserved first and last residue. Each record gives: D gene, V gene, J gene, CDR3 protein, CDR3 DNA. D genes are given only for firm matches.

TRBD2	TRBV5-4	TRBJ2-1	CASSRSGRGYNEQFF	TGTGCCAGCAGTCGTAGCGGGAGGGGGTACAATGAGCAGTTCTTC
TRBD2	TRBV20-1	TRBJ2-1	CSASGGEQFF	TGCAGTGCCTCCGGGGGGGAGCAGTTCTTC
NA	TRBV5-1	TRBJ1-2	CASSLDSGHGYTF	TGCGCCAGCAGCTTGGATTCAGGGCACGGCTACACCTTC
NA	TRBV18	TRBJ2-3	CASSPQPSGADTQYF	TGTGCCAGCTCACCACAACCTTCAGGGGCAGATACGCAGTATTTT
NA	TRBV7-3	TRBJ2-4	CASSPQSSKRAKNIQYF	TGTGCCAGCAGCCCCCAATCGTCGAAGAGAGCCAAAAACATTCAGTACTTC
NA	TRBV6-5	TRBJ1-5	CASSTGSGYNQPQHF	TGTGCCAGCAGCACAGGGTCAGGGTACAATCAGCCCCAGCATTTT
TRBD2	TRBV10-3	TRBJ2-1	CAISELASGRTNEQFF	TGTGCCATCAGTGAACTGGCTAGCGGGAGGACCAATGAGCAGTTCTTC
TRBD2	TRBV15	TRBJ2-3	CATSTGLAPPRADTQYF	TGTGCCACCAGCACGGGACTAGCGCCCCCCCGGGCAGATACGCAGTATTTT
NA	TRBV2	TRBJ2-2	CASSENAGTNTGELFF	TGTGCCAGCAGTGAAAACGCAGGGACCAACACCGGGGAGCTGTTTTTT
TRBD2	TRBV5-1	TRBJ2-7	CASSLEGLAAYEQYF	TGCGCCAGCAGCTTGGAGGGACTAGCGGCCTACGAGCAGTACTTC
NA	TRBV18	TRBJ1-1	CASSPTRDTEAFF	TGTGCCAGCTCACCGACCAGGGACACTGAAGCTTTCTTT
TRBD2	TRBV7-3	TRBJ2-1	CASGPGTSGHEQFF	TGTGCCAGCGGGCCCGGGACTAGCGGACATGAGCAGTTCTTC
NA	TRBV28	TRBJ1-2	CASRVDIYGYTF	TGTGCCAGCAGGGTGGACATTTATGGCTACACCTTC
NA	TRBV6-6	TRBJ2-5	CATRTGAQETQYF	TGTGCCACACGAACGGGAGCCCAAGAGACCCAGTACTTC
NA	TRBV5-6	TRBJ2-5	CASSLILAETQYF	TGTGCCAGCAGCTTGATTCTAGCGGAGACCCAGTACTTC
NA	TRBV15	TRBJ2-1	CATNRDLSSYNEQFF	TGTGCCACCAACCGGGACCTCAGCTCCTACAATGAGCAGTTCTTC